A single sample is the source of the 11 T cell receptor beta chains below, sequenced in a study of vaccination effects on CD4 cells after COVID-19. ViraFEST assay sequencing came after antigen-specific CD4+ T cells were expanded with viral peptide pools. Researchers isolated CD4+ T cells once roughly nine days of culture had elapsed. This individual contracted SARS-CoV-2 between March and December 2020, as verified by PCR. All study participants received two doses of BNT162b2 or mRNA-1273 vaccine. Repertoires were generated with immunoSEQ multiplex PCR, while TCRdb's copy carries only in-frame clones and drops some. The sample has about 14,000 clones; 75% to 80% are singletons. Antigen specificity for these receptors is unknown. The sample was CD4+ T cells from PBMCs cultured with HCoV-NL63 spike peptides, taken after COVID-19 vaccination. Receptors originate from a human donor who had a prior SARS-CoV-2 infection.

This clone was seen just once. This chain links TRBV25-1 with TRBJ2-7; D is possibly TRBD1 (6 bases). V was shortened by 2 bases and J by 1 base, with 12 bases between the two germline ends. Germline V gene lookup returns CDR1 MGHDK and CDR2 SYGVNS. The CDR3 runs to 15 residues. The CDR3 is CASSEVGDKSYEQYF. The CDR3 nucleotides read TGTGCCAGCAGTGAAGTGGGGGACAAATCCTACGAGCAGTACTTC.

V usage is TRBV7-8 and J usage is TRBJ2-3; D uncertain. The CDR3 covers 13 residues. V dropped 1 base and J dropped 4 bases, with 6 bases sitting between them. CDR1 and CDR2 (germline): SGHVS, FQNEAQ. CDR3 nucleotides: TGTGCCAGCAGCTTAGGTGGGGCAGATACGCAGTATTTT. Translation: CASSLGGADTQYF.

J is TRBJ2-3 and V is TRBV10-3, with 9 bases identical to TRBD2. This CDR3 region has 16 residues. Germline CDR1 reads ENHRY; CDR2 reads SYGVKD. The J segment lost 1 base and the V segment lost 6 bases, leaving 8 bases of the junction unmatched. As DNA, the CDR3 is TGTGCCATCAGCTCCGGAGGCGGGGGGGGCACAGATACGCAGTATTTT. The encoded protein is CAISSGGGGGTDTQYF.

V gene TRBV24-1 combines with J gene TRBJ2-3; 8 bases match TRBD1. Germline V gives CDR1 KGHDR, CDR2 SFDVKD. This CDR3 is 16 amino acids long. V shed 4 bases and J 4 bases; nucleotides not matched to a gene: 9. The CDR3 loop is CATSESGTGDSDTQYF. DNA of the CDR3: TGTGCCACCAGTGAATCCGGGACAGGAGACTCAGATACGCAGTATTTT.

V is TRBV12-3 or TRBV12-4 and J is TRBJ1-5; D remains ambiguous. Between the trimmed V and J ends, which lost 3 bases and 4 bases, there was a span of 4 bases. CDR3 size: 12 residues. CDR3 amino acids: CASSFGNQPQHF. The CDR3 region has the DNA TGTGCCAGCAGTTTCGGAAATCAGCCCCAGCATTTT.

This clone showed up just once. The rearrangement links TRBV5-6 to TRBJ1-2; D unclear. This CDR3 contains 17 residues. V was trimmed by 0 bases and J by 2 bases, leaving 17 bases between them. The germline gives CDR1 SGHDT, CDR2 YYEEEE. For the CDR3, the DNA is TGTGCCAGCAGCTTGGCCGTAGAGAGGAGGGTAAACTATGGCTACACCTTC. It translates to CASSLAVERRVNYGYTF.

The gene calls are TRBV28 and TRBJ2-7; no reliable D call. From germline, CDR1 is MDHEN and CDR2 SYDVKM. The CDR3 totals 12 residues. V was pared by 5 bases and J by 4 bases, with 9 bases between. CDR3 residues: CASSPDPYEQYF. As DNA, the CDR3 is TGTGCCAGCAGTCCAGACCCTTACGAGCAGTACTTC.

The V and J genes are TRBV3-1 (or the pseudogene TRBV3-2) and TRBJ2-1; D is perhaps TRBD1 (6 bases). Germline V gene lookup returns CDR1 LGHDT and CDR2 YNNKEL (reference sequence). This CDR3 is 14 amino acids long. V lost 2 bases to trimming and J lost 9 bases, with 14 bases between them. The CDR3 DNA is TGTGCCAGCAGCCAAATAGGGGGTCGTAGTGAGCAGTTCTTC. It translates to CASSQIGGRSEQFF.

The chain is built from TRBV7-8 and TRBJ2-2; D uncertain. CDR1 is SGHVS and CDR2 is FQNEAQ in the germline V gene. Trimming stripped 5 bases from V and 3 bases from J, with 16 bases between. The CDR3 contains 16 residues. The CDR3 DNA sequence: TGTGCCAGCAGCCTCTCTAGTTCTAGGTACACCGGGGAGCTGTTTTTT. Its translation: CASSLSSSRYTGELFF.

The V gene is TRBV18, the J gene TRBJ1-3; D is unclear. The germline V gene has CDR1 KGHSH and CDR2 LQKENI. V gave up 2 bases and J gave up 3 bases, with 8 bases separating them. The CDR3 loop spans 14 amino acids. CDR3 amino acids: CASSPTGNGNTIYF. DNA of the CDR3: TGTGCCAGCTCACCAACGGGGAATGGAAACACCATATATTTT.

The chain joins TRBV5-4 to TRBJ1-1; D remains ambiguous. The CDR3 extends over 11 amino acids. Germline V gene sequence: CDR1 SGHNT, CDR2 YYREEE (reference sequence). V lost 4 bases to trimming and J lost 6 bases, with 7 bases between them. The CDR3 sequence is CASSRKSEAFF. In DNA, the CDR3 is TGTGCCAGCAGCCGCAAGTCTGAAGCTTTCTTT.